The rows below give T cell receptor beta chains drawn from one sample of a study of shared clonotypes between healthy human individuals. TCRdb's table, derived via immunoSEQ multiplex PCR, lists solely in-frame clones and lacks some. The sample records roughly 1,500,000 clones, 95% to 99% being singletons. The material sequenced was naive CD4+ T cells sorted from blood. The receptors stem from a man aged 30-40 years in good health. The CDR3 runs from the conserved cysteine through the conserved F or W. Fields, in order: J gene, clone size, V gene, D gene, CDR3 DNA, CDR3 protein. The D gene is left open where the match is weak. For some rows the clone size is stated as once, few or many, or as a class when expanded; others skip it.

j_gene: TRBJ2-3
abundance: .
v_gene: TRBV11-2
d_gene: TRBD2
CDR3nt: TGTGCCAGCAGCCGGGGTGTCGGGAGCGGGGTAGATACGCAGTATTTT
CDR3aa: CASSRGVGSGVDTQYF

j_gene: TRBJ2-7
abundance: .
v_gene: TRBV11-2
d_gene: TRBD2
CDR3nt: TGTGCCAGCAGCTTTATGGTGGCGGGAGCCGACTACGAGCAGTACTTC
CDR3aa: CASSFMVAGADYEQYF

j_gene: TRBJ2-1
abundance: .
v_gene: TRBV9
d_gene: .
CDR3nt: TGTGCCAGCAGCTCCGCCGACAGAAGCTCCTACAATGAGCAGTTCTTC
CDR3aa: CASSSADRSSYNEQFF

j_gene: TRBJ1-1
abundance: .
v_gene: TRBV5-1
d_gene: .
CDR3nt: TGCGCCAGCAGCTTAGAGATCCCGGGGAACACTGAAGCTTTCTTT
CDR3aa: CASSLEIPGNTEAFF

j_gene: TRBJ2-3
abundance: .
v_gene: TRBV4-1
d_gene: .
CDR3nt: TGCGCCAGCAGCCAAGGTCCAGGTCGCACAGATACGCAGTATTTT
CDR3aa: CASSQGPGRTDTQYF

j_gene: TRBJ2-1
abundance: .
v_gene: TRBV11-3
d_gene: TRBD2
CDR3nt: TGTGCCAGCAGCTTAGCGCTAGCGGGCCGAGCGATTGAGCAGTTCTTC
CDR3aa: CASSLALAGRAIEQFF

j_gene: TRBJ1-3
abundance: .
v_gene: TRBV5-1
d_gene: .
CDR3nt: TGCGCCAGCAGCTTGGGGGTCGGGGGCTCTGGAAACACCATATATTTT
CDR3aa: CASSLGVGGSGNTIYF

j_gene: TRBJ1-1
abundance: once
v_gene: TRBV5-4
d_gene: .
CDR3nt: TGTGCCAGCAGCTCATCTGCATTACGAGGTGAAGCTTTCTTT
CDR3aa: CASSSSALRGEAFF

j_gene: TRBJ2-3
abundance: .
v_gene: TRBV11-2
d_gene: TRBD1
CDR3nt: TGTGCCAGCAGTAAAAGACAGGGCGCAGGTGTAGATACGCAGTATTTT
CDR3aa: CASSKRQGAGVDTQYF

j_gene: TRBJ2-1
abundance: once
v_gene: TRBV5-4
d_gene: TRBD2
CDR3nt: TGTGCCAGCAGCTTGCGGGAGGGCCAGTACAATGAGCAGTTCTTC
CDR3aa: CASSLREGQYNEQFF

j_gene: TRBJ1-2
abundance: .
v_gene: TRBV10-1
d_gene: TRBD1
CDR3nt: TGCGCCAGCAGCGCCGACAGGGTGACCGGTAGCTACACCTTC
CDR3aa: CASSADRVTGSYTF

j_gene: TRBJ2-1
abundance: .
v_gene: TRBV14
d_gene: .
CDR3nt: TGTGCCAGCAGCCAAGGGGCCCGAGTCTCCTACAATGAGCAGTTCTTC
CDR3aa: CASSQGARVSYNEQFF

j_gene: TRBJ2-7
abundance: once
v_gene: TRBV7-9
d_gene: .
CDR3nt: TGTGCCAGCAGCTTAGAGTTCGGGTCCGAGGGTGAGCAGTACTTC
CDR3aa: CASSLEFGSEGEQYF

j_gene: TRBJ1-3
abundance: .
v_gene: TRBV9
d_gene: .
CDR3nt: TGTGCCAGCAGCGTGGACGGCCCTCAAGACACCATATATTTT
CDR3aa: CASSVDGPQDTIYF

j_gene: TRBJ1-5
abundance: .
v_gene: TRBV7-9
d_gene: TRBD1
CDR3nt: TGTGCCAGCAGCTTAGCGCTTGAGACAGGGGGCCGTCAGCCCCAGCATTTT
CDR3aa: CASSLALETGGRQPQHF

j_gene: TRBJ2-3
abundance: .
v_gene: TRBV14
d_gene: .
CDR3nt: TGTGCCAGCAGCCAAGACTATAAGGTGTGGACAGATACGCAGTATTTT
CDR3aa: CASSQDYKVWTDTQYF

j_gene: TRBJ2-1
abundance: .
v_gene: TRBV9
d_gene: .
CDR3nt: TGTGCCAGCAGCGTAGAGGTGGAAGAAAGTGAGCAGTTCTTC
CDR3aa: CASSVEVEESEQFF

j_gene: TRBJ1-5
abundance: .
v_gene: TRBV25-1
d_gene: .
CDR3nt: TGTGCCAGCAGTTCAGGACAGATCAATCAGCCCCAGCATTTT
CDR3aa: CASSSGQINQPQHF

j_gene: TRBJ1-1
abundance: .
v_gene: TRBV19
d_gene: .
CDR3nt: TGTGCCAGTAGAACGTGGACTGAAGCTTTCTTT
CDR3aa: CASRTWTEAFF

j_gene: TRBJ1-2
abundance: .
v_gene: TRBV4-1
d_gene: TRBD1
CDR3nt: TGCGCCAGCAGCCAAGATCGGGGGACAGGGGATGGCTACACCTTC
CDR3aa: CASSQDRGTGDGYTF

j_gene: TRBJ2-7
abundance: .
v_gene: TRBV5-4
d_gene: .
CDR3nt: TGTGCCAGCAGCTCTCGCTACGAGCAGTACTTC
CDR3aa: CASSSRYEQYF

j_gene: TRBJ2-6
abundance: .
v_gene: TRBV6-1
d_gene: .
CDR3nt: TGTGCCAGCAGTGAAGCGCTAATTCTCGGGACGGACCTCTCTGGGGCCAACGTCCTGACTTTC
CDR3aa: CASSEALILGTDLSGANVLTF

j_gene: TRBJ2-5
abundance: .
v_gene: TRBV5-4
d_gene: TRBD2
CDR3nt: TGTGCCAGCAGCGCTGGGACTAGCGGGACTACACAAGAGACCCAGTACTTC
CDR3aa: CASSAGTSGTTQETQYF

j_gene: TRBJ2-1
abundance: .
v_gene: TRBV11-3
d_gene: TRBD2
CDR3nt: TGTGCCAGCAGCTTTGCCGGGACTAGCGGGATGGTTGAGCAGTTCTTC
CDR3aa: CASSFAGTSGMVEQFF

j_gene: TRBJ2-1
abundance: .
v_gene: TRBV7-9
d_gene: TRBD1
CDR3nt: TGTGCCAGCAGTCCGACAGGGAACGACAATGAGCAGTTCTTC
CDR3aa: CASSPTGNDNEQFF

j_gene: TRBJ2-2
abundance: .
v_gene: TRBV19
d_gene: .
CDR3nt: TGTGCCAGTAGTTTAACTCGGACCGAAAGCAGCGGGGAGCTGTTTTTT
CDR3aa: CASSLTRTESSGELFF

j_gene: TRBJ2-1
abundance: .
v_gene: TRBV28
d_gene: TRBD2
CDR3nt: TGTGCCACCACCCGGCTAGCGGGAATAAACTCCTACAATGAGCAGTTCTTC
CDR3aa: CATTRLAGINSYNEQFF

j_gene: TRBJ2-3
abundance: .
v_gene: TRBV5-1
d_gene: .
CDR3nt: TGCGCCAGCAGCTTGGGGCAGATCACAGATACGCAGTATTTT
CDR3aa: CASSLGQITDTQYF

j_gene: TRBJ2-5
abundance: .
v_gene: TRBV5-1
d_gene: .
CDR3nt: TGCGCCAGCAGCGTACAGTACCAAGAGACCCAGTACTTC
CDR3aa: CASSVQYQETQYF

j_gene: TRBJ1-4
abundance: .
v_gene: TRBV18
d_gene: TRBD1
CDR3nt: TGTGCCAGCTCACCAACTAATCCGGGACAGGGTAATGAAAAACTGTTTTTT
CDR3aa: CASSPTNPGQGNEKLFF